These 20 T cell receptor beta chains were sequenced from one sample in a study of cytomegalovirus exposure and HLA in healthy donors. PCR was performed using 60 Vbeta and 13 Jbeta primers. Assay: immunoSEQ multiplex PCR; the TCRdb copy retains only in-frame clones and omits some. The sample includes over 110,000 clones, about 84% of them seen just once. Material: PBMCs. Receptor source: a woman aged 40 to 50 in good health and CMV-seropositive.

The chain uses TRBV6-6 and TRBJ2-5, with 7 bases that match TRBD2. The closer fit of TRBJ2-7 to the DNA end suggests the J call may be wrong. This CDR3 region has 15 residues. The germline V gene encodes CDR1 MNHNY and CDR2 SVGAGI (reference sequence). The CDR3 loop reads CASSALESGIYEQYF. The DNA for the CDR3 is TGTGCCAGCAGCGCCTTGGAGAGCGGGATCTACGAGCAGTACTTC.

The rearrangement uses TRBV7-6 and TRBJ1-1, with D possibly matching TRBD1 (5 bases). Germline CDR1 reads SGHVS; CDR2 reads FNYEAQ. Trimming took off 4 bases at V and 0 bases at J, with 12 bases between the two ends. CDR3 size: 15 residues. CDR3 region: CASSSRQGMNTEAFF. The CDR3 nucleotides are TGTGCCAGCAGCTCTAGGCAGGGAATGAACACTGAAGCTTTCTTT.

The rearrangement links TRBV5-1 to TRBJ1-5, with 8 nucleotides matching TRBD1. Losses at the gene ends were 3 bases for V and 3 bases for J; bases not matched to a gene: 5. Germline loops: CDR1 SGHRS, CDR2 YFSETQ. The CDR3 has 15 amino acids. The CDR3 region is CASSSGTGSNQPQHF. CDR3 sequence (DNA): TGCGCCAGCAGCTCCGGGACAGGTTCCAATCAGCCCCAGCATTTT.

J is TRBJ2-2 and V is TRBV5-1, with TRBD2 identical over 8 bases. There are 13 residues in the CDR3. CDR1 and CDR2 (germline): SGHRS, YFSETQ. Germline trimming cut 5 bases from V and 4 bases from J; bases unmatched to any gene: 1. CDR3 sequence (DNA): TGCGCCAGCAGGAGCGGGGGCACCGGGGAGCTGTTTTTT. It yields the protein CASRSGGTGELFF.

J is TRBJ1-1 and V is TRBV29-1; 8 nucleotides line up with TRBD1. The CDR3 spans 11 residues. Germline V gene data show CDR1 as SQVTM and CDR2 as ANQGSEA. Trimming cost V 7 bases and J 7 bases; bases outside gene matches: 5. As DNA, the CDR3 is TGCAGCGCGTACAGGGGGGGTGAAGCTTTCTTT. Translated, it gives CSAYRGGEAFF.

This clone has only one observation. CDR3 bases: TGTGCCAGCAGCGTAGAGGACAGGGACGAGCAGTACTTC. It encodes CASSVEDRDEQYF. The genes are TRBV7-9 and TRBJ2-7; 8 bases agree with TRBD1. J was trimmed by 5 bases and V by 5 bases; bases with no gene match: 5. The CDR3 is 13 amino acids. CDR1 and CDR2 from the germline V gene are SEHNR and FQNEAQ (reference sequence). Full variable domain (outside the CDR3, taken from reference TRBV7-9 and TRBJ2-7): DTGVSQNPRHKITKRGQNVTFRCDPISEHNRLYWYRQTLGQGPEFLTYFQNEAQLEKSRLLSDRFSAERPKGSFSTLEIQRTEQGDSAMYLCASSVEDRDEQYFGPGTRLTVT.

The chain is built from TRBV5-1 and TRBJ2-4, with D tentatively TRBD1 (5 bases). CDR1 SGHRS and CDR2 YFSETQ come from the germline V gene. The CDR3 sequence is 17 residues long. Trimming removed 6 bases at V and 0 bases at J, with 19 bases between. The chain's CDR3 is CASTQGSAIGAKNIQYF. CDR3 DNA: TGCGCCAGCACCCAGGGCAGTGCTATCGGAGCCAAAAACATTCAGTACTTC.

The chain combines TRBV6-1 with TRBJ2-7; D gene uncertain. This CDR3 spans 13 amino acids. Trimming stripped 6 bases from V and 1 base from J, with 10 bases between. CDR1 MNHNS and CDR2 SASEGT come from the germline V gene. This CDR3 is CASSRVGSYEQYF. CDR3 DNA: TGTGCCAGCAGCCGGGTCGGATCCTACGAGCAGTACTTC.

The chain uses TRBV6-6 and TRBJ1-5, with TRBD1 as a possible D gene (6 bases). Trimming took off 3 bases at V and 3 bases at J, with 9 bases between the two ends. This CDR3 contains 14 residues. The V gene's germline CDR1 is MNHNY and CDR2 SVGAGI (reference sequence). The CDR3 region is CASSYRTVNQPQHF. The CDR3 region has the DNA TGTGCCAGCAGTTATAGGACAGTCAATCAGCCCCAGCATTTT.

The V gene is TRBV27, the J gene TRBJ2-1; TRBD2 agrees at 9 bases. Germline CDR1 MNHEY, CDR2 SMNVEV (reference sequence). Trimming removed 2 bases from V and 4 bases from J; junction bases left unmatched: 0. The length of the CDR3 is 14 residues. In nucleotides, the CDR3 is TGTGCCAGCAGTTTAGCGGGAGGGTACAATGAGCAGTTCTTC. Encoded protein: CASSLAGGYNEQFF.

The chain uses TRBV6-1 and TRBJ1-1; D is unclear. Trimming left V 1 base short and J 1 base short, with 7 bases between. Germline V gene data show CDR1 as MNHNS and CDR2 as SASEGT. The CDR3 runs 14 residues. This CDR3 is CASSEGWQNTEAFF. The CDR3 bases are TGTGCCAGCAGTGAAGGGTGGCAGAACACTGAAGCTTTCTTT.

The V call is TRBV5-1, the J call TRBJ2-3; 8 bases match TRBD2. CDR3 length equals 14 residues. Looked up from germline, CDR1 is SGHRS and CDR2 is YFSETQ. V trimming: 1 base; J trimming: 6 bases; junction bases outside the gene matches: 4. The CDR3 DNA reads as TGCGCCAGCAGCTTGCGGGAGGGCGGGGATACGCAGTATTTT. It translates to CASSLREGGDTQYF.

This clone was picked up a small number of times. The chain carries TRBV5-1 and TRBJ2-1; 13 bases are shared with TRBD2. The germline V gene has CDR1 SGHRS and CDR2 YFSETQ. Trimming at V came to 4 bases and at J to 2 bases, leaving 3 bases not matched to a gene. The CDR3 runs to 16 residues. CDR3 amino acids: CASSEGLAGAYNEQFF. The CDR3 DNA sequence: TGCGCCAGCAGCGAAGGACTAGCGGGAGCCTACAATGAGCAGTTCTTC. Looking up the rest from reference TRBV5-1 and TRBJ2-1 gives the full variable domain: KAGVTQTPRYLIKTRGQQVTLSCSPISGHRSVSWYQQTPGQGLQFLFEYFSETQRNKGNFPGRFSGRQFSNSRSEMNVSTLELGDSALYLCASSEGLAGAYNEQFFGPGTRLTVL.

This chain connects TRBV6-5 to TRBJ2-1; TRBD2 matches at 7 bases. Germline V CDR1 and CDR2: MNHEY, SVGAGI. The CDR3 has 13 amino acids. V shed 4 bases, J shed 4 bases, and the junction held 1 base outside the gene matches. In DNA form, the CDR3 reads TGTGCCAGCAGTTCTAGCGGATACAATGAGCAGTTCTTC. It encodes CASSSSGYNEQFF.

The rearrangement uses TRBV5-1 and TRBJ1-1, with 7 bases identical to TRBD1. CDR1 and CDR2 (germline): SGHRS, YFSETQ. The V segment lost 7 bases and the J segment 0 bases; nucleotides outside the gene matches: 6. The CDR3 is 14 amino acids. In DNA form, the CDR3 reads TGCGCCAGCGGCCAACAGGGGTTGAACACTGAAGCTTTCTTT. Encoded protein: CASGQQGLNTEAFF. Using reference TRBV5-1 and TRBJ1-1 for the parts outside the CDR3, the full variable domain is KAGVTQTPRYLIKTRGQQVTLSCSPISGHRSVSWYQQTPGQGLQFLFEYFSETQRNKGNFPGRFSGRQFSNSRSEMNVSTLELGDSALYLCASGQQGLNTEAFFGQGTRLTVV.

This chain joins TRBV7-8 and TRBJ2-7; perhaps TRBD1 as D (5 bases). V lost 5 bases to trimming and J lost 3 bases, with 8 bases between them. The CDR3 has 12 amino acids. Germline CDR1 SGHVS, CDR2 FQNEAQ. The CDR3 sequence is CASSKDSYEQYF. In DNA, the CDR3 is TGTGCCAGCAGCAAAGACAGCTACGAGCAGTACTTC. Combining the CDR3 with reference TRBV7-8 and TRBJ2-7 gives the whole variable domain GAGVSQSPRYKVAKRGQDVALRCDPISGHVSLFWYQQALGQGPEFLTYFQNEAQLDKSGLPSDRFFAERPEGSVSTLKIQRTQQEDSAVYLCASSKDSYEQYFGPGTRLTVT.

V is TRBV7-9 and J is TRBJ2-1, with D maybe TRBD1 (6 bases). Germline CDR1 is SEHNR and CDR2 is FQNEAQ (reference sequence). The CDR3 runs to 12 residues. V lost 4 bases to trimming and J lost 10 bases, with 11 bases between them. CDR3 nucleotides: TGTGCCAGCAGCTCCGGGACACCAGAGCAGTTCTTC. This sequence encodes CASSSGTPEQFF.

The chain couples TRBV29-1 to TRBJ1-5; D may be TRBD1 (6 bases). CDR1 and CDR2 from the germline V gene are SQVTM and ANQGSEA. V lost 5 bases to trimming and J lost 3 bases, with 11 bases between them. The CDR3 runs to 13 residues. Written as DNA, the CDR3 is TGCAGCGTTTTAGGACAGTTCAATCAGCCCCAGCATTTT. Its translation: CSVLGQFNQPQHF.

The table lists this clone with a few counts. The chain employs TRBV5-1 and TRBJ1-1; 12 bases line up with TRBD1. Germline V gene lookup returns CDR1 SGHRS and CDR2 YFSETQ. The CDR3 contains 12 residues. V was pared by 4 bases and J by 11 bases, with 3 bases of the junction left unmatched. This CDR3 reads CASSRDRGPAFF. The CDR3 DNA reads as TGCGCCAGCAGCCGGGACAGGGGGCCGGCTTTCTTT.

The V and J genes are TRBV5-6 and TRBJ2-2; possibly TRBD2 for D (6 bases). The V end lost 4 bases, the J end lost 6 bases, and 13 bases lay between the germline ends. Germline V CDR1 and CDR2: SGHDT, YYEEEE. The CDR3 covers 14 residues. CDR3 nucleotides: TGTGCCAGCAGCCGGGAGAGTTGGGCCGGGGAGCTGTTTTTT. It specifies CASSRESWAGELFF.